The 7 T cell receptor beta chains below all came from one sample that was sequenced in a study of blood T cells in healthy people across ages. Then a second PCR, running about 6 to 12 cycles, was carried out with a sample-barcoded 5' primer and a J-beta primer mix. TCRdb re-called the 5' RACE reads with MiXCR, one entry per CDR3 protein. Of roughly 1.5 million distinct CDR3 sequences listed, approximately 42% were seen once; the top ten hold over 3.5%. The material sequenced was blood. These receptors came from a woman younger than 35 in good health.

Turning to this clonotype: The junction departs from germline at one end; a sequencing error may be responsible. The V and J genes are TRBV29-1 and TRBJ2-7; TRBD2 matches at 9 bases. The length of the CDR3 is 13 residues. Germline values: CDR1 SQVTM, CDR2 ANQGSEA. The CDR3 reads CNVVREGSYEQYF. The DNA for the CDR3 is TGCAACGTTGTGCGGGAGGGCTCCTACGAGCAGTACTTC.

The chain recombines TRBV3-1 with TRBJ1-2, with D tentatively TRBD1 (5 bases). The CDR3 sequence is 15 residues long. V shed 1 base and J shed 0 bases, with 9 bases lying between them. CDR1 and CDR2 (germline): LGHDT, YNNKEL (reference sequence). The CDR3 region has the DNA TGTGCCAGCAGCCAAGTACAGACAGCTAACTATGGCTACACCTTC. Protein sequence: CASSQVQTANYGYTF.

The CDR3 protein is CASSYSGGYSGANVLTF. The CDR3 region has the DNA TGTGCCAGCAGTTACTCAGGGGGCTACTCTGGGGCCAACGTCCTGACTTTC. V usage is TRBV6-5 and J usage is TRBJ2-6; 7 nucleotides match TRBD1. Germline values: CDR1 MNHEY, CDR2 SVGAGI. J lost 0 bases, V lost 0 bases, and 2 bases had no gene match. The CDR3 runs 17 residues.

The chain recombines TRBV7-9 with TRBJ2-7; 7 positions match TRBD1. V lost 11 bases to trimming and J lost 5 bases; unmatched junction nucleotides: 9. CDR3 length equals 12 residues. CDR1 and CDR2 (germline): SEHNR, FQNEAQ (reference sequence). The CDR3 DNA reads TGTGCCCTCCTGCTGAGGGGGCACGAGCAGTACTTC. This gives the protein CALLLRGHEQYF.

For this clonotype: A clone one base away is much larger, so this may be a read error. CDR3 bases: TGTGCCAGCAGCGTGGGAGGGGCCTACAATGGGCAGTTCTTC. Translating gives CASSVGGAYNGQFF. This rearrangement joins TRBV9 to TRBJ2-1; 7 bases are shared with TRBD2. Germline loops: CDR1 SGDLS, CDR2 YYNGEE. The CDR3 sequence is 14 residues long.

The chain couples TRBV24-1 to TRBJ2-7; 10 nucleotides line up with TRBD1. CDR3 length equals 15 residues. From germline, CDR1 is KGHDR and CDR2 SFDVKD. V lost 4 bases, J lost 4 bases, and 6 bases stayed unmatched. CDR3 amino acids: CATSDSGTGVYEQYF. DNA of the CDR3: TGTGCCACCAGTGACTCCGGGACAGGGGTTTACGAGCAGTACTTC.

Concerning this clonotype itself: Mismatch with germline at one junction end may stem from a read error. CDR3 region: CASSPRQNRVYNEQFF. The CDR3 DNA reads TGTGCTAGCAGCCCTCGACAGAATAGGGTGTACAATGAGCAGTTCTTC. This sequence joins TRBV7-7 and TRBJ2-1; D perhaps matches TRBD1 (5 bases). Germline V gene lookup returns CDR1 SSHAT and CDR2 FNYEAQ (reference sequence). The CDR3 loop spans 16 amino acids. The full variable domain, rest sourced from reference TRBV7-7 and TRBJ2-1, is GAGVSQSPRYKVTKRGQDVTLRCDPISSHATLYWYQQALGQGPEFLTYFNYEAQPDKSGLPSDRFSAERPEGSISTLTIQRTEQRDSAMYRCASSPRQNRVYNEQFFGPGTRLTVL.